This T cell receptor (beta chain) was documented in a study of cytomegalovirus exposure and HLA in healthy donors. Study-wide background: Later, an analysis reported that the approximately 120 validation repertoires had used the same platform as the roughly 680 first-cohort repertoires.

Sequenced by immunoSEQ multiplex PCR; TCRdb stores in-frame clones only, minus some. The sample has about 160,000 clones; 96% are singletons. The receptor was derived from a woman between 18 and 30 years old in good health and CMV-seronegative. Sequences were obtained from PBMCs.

CDR3 region: CASSFQIEQFF. DNA of the CDR3: TGTGCCAGCAGCTTTCAGATTGAGCAGTTCTTC. The rearrangement joins TRBV13 to TRBJ2-1; D remains ambiguous. Trimming stripped 3 bases from V and 9 bases from J, with 6 bases between. CDR1 is PRHDT and CDR2 is FYEKMQ in the germline V gene (reference sequence). This CDR3 has 11 amino acids.